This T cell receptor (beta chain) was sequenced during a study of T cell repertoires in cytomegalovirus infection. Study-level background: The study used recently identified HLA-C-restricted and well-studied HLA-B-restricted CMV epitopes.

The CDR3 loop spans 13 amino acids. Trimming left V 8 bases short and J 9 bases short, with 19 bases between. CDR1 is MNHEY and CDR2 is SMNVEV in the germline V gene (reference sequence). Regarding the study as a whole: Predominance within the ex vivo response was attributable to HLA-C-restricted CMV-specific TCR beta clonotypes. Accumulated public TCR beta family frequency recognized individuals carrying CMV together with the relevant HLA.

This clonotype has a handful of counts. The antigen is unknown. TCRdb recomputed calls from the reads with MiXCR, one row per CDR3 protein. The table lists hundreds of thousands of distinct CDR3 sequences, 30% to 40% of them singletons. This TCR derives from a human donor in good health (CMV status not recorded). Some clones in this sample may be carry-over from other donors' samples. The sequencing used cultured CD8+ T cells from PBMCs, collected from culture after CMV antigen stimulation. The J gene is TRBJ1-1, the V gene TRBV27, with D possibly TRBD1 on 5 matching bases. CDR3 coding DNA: TGTGCCAGCCGGGGGGGACGACCCGTCCAAGCTTTCTTT. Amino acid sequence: CASRGGRPVQAFF.